Sequencing of this TCR beta chain was carried out in a study of spatial heterogeneity in lung cancer. On this clonotype: Its antigen is currently unknown.

Study results and caveats: Ubiquitous expanded tumor TCRs surfaced in blood more at resection than they did at follow-up.

Each TCR cDNA molecule bore a unique molecular identifier. MiXCR, applied by TCRdb to the 5' RACE reads, yields one record per CDR3 protein. Of 45,000 or so distinct CDR3 sequences listed, approximately 12% are singletons. Time point denoted: sample taken at primary tumor resection. The authors sequenced whole RNA from tumor, nontumor lung or frozen PBMC without sorting. Trimming took 4 bases from V and 10 from J; bases not matched to a gene: 18. Germline assignment: CDR1 DFQATT and CDR2 SNEGSKA (reference sequence). The CDR3 extends over 15 amino acids. V and J are TRBV20-1 and TRBJ1-1; 7 nucleotides line up with TRBD1. The sequences come from PBMCs, collected at surgery. The TCR originated in a female donor with early-stage non-small cell lung cancer. The chain's CDR3 is CSAKDRVRDGIGAFF. The CDR3 DNA sequence: TGCAGTGCTAAAGACAGGGTGAGAGACGGTATCGGAGCTTTCTTT.